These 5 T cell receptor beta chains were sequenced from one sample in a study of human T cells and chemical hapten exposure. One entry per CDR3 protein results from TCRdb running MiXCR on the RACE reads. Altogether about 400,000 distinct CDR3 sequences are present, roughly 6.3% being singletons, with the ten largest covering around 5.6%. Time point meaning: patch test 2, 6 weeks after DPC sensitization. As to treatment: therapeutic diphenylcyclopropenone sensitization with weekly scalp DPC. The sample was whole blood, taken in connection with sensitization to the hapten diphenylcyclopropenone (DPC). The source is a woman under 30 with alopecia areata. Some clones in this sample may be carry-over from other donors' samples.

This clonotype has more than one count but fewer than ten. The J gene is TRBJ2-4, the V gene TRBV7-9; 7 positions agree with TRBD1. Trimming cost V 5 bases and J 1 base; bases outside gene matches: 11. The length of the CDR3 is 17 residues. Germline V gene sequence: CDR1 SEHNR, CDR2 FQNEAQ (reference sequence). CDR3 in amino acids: CASSPRQGVRAKNIQYF. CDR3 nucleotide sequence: TGTGCCAGCAGCCCTCGACAGGGTGTTAGGGCCAAAAACATTCAGTACTTC.

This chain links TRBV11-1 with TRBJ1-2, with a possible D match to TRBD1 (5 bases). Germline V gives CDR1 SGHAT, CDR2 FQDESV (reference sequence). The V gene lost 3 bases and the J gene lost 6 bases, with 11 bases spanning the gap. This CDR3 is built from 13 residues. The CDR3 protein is CASSFNRRDGYTF. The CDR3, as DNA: TGTGCCAGCAGCTTCAACAGGAGAGATGGCTACACCTTC.

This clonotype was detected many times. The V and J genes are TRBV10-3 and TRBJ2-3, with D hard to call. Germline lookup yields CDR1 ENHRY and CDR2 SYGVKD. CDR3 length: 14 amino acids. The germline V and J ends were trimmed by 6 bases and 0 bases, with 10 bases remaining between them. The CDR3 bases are TGTGCCATCAGCCCCTCACCGAGCACAGATACGCAGTATTTT. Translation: CAISPSPSTDTQYF.

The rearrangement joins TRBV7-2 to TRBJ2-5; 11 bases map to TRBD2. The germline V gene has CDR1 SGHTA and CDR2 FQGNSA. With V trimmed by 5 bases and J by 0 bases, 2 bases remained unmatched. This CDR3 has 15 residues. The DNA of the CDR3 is TGTGCCAGCAGCACTAGCGGGGGACACCAAGAGACCCAGTACTTC. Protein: CASSTSGGHQETQYF.

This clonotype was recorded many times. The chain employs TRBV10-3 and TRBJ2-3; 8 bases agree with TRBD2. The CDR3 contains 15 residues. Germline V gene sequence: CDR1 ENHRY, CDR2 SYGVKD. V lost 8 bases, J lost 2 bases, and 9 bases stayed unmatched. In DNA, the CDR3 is TGTGCCATCGCCGACTTTAGCGGGGTCACAGATACGCAGTATTTT. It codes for CAIADFSGVTDTQYF.